The 32 T cell receptor beta chains presented below share a single source sample, sequenced in a study of CD8 T cells in ankylosing spondylitis. TCRdb independently ran MiXCR on the 5' RACE reads; one entry per CDR3 protein. The sample includes about 160,000 distinct CDR3 sequences, around a tenth of them seen just once. The specimen sequenced was blood, either unsorted or a sorted T cell fraction (not recorded which). The receptors originated from a female donor with ankylosing spondylitis or in good health (not recorded which).

This clonotype has just a few counts. The chain carries TRBV19 and TRBJ2-1; 8 bases match TRBD2. Germline V gene lookup returns CDR1 LNHDA and CDR2 SQIVND (reference sequence). CDR3 size: 15 residues. J was trimmed by 9 bases and V by 3 bases; bases with no gene match: 10. The CDR3 DNA sequence: TGTGCCAGTAGTATGGGAGCGGGAGAGGCCATTGAGCAGTTCTTC. The encoded protein is CASSMGAGEAIEQFF.

The rearrangement uses TRBV24-1 and TRBJ2-7; possibly TRBD2 for D (5 bases). This CDR3 is 13 amino acids long. With 2 bases removed from V and 1 base from J, the gap between germline ends came to 5 bases. The germline V gene has CDR1 KGHDR and CDR2 SFDVKD. CDR3 sequence reads: CATSDSGSYEQYF. CDR3 bases: TGTGCCACCAGTGATTCGGGATCCTACGAGCAGTACTTC.

V usage is TRBV2 and J usage is TRBJ2-1; tentatively, D is TRBD2 (6 bases). CDR1 is SNHLY and CDR2 is FYNNEI in the germline V gene. This CDR3 has 15 amino acids. V gave up 8 bases and J gave up 0 bases, with 14 bases separating them. CDR3 in amino acids: CASSASAASYNEQFF. DNA of the CDR3: TGTGCCAGCTCGGCTAGCGCCGCCTCCTACAATGAGCAGTTCTTC.

This clonotype was observed once. The chain recombines TRBV7-9 with TRBJ1-1; D is ambiguous. Germline CDR1 SEHNR, CDR2 FQNEAQ (reference sequence). This CDR3 has 15 residues. V lost 5 bases to trimming and J lost 3 bases, with 16 bases between them. CDR3 amino acids: CASSQADSGYTEAFF. CDR3 DNA sequence: TGTGCCAGCAGCCAGGCCGATAGTGGTTACACTGAAGCTTTCTTT. The entire variable domain, with the rest obtained from reference TRBV7-9 and TRBJ1-1, is as follows: DTGVSQNPRHKITKRGQNVTFRCDPISEHNRLYWYRQTLGQGPEFLTYFQNEAQLEKSRLLSDRFSAERPKGSFSTLEIQRTEQGDSAMYLCASSQADSGYTEAFFGQGTRLTVV.

Only a few counts were recorded for this clonotype. The chain joins TRBV6-5 to TRBJ1-4; D may be TRBD1 (6 bases). This CDR3 is 12 amino acids long. V lost 5 bases, J lost 12 bases, and 13 bases lay in between. The germline CDR1 and CDR2 sequences are MNHEY and SVGAGI. The CDR3 here is CASSDAAGELFF. The CDR3 nucleotides read TGTGCCAGCAGTGATGCCGCAGGGGAACTGTTTTTT.

This clonotype was seen at least ten times. The V gene is TRBV5-6, the J gene TRBJ2-1; TRBD2 agrees at 8 bases. Per the germline V gene, CDR1 is SGHDT and CDR2 is YYEEEE. The junction had 9 bases not matched to a gene; V was cut back by 1 base and J by 3 bases. The CDR3 extends over 17 amino acids. As DNA, the CDR3 is TGTGCCAGCAGCTTGAGTTTGCGGCGGGGGGTCTACAATGAGCAGTTCTTC. Protein sequence: CASSLSLRRGVYNEQFF.

This clonotype was counted a few times. This chain uses TRBV27 with TRBJ1-2; TRBD1 is a possible D gene (5 bases). The CDR3 is 14 residues long. The V gene's germline CDR1 is MNHEY and CDR2 SMNVEV (reference sequence). Trimming removed 2 bases at V and 6 bases at J, with 13 bases between. CDR3 sequence reads: CASSLGAGLHGYTF. The DNA for the CDR3 is TGTGCCAGCAGTTTAGGTGCAGGGCTGCATGGCTACACCTTC.

The rearrangement uses TRBV7-8 and TRBJ2-7, with D possibly called TRBD1 or TRBD2 (5 bases each). The V and J ends lost 10 bases and 0 bases respectively, with 19 bases between them. This CDR3 has 15 residues. In germline, CDR1 is SGHVS, CDR2 FQNEAQ. The CDR3 here is CATHALSGPSYEQYF. CDR3 DNA sequence: TGTGCCACACATGCTTTATCGGGGCCCTCCTACGAGCAGTACTTC.

The chain carries TRBV4-3 and TRBJ2-7; possibly TRBD2 for D (6 bases). V lost 0 bases, J lost 7 bases, and 10 bases lay in between. CDR1 and CDR2 (germline): LGHNA, YSLEER. The CDR3 sequence is 13 residues long. The CDR3 DNA follows: TGCGCCAGCAGCCAAGATCCCGCGGGGGAGCAGTACTTC. Translating gives CASSQDPAGEQYF.

The chain joins TRBV25-1 to TRBJ1-1; D is unresolved. Trimming pared 4 bases from V and 6 bases from J, leaving 12 bases between. CDR3 size: 13 residues. Germline V lookup: CDR1 MGHDK, CDR2 SYGVNS. The CDR3 protein is CASSVGEFSEAFF. The CDR3 DNA reads TGTGCCAGCAGTGTGGGAGAATTCTCTGAAGCTTTCTTT.

This chain connects TRBV28 to TRBJ1-5, with D hard to call. The V and J ends lost 3 bases and 9 bases respectively, with 15 bases between them. Germline V lookup: CDR1 MDHEN, CDR2 SYDVKM. The CDR3 consists of 14 residues. CDR3 sequence: CASSFEVAGSPQHF. The DNA of the CDR3 is TGTGCCAGCAGTTTTGAGGTGGCCGGTTCGCCCCAGCATTTT. Drawing the rest from reference TRBV28 and TRBJ1-5, the complete variable domain is DVKVTQSSRYLVKRTGEKVFLECVQDMDHENMFWYRQDPGLGLRLIYFSYDVKMKEKGDIPEGYSVSREKKERFSLILESASTNQTSMYLCASSFEVAGSPQHFGDGTRLSIL.

The chain is built from TRBV20-1 and TRBJ2-7; 8 bases are a match to TRBD1. This CDR3 comprises 14 residues. Germline lookup yields CDR1 DFQATT and CDR2 SNEGSKA (reference sequence). V shed 1 base, J shed 5 bases, and the junction held 7 bases outside the gene matches. CDR3 nucleotides: TGCAGTGCTAGAGGACGACAGGGGAAGGACGAGCAGTACTTC. Protein sequence: CSARGRQGKDEQYF.

V gene TRBV6-2 or TRBV6-3 combines with J gene TRBJ2-1, with 11 bases lining up with TRBD2. Germline values: CDR1 MNHEY, CDR2 SVGEGT. V lost 7 bases, J lost 4 bases, and 6 bases stayed unmatched. The CDR3 consists of 15 residues. The CDR3, as DNA: TGTGCCAGCAACAACGGGACTAGCGGTTACAATGAGCAGTTCTTC. As protein: CASNNGTSGYNEQFF.

This clonotype came up a few times. J is TRBJ1-2 and V is TRBV5-6, with 7 bases identical to TRBD1. The length of the CDR3 is 14 residues. The trim removed 0 bases at V and 3 bases at J, leaving 2 bases unmatched. CDR1 is SGHDT, CDR2 YYEEEE, per germline. CDR3 in amino acids: CASSLGGQHYGYTF. CDR3 nucleotides: TGTGCCAGCAGCTTGGGGGGACAGCACTATGGCTACACCTTC.

This clonotype was counted ten times or more. The rearrangement uses TRBV5-1 and TRBJ1-1; D remains unclear. The CDR3 covers 13 residues. Germline V gene data show CDR1 as SGHRS and CDR2 as YFSETQ. V lost 4 bases and J lost 1, with 8 bases in between. The CDR3 DNA reads TGCGCCAGCAGCCCTTGGGGGAACACTGAAGCTTTCTTT. Translated: CASSPWGNTEAFF.

This clonotype was seen more than once but under ten times. This chain joins TRBV6-2 or TRBV6-3 and TRBJ2-1, with 8 bases fitting TRBD1. J was trimmed by 6 bases and V by 6 bases; bases with no gene match: 16. The germline V gene has CDR1 MNHEY and CDR2 SVGEGT. The length of the CDR3 is 17 residues. CDR3 in amino acids: CASRNRGTSAPFNEQFF. As DNA, the CDR3 is TGTGCCAGCAGGAACAGGGGGACCTCAGCCCCCTTCAATGAGCAGTTCTTC.

This clonotype appeared a few times. The rearrangement uses TRBV11-2 and TRBJ2-5, with 11 bases lining up with TRBD2. The CDR3 runs to 15 residues. V shed 3 bases and J 2 bases; nucleotides not matched to a gene: 2. Germline-derived CDR1 and CDR2 are SGHAT and FQNNGV. The CDR3 DNA sequence: TGTGCCAGCAGCTTTCCTAGCGGGAGGCAAGAGACCCAGTACTTC. Protein product: CASSFPSGRQETQYF. Using reference TRBV11-2 and TRBJ2-5 for the parts outside the CDR3, the full variable domain is EAGVAQSPRYKIIEKRQSVAFWCNPISGHATLYWYQQILGQGPKLLIQFQNNGVVDDSQLPKDRFSAERLKGVDSTLKIQPAKLEDSAVYLCASSFPSGRQETQYFGPGTRLLVL.

This clonotype was detected many times. The V gene is TRBV6-1, the J gene TRBJ2-5; D is ambiguous. Germline CDR1 MNHNS, CDR2 SASEGT. The CDR3 runs to 13 residues. Trimming stripped 5 bases from V and 0 bases from J, with 7 bases between. CDR3 nucleotide sequence: TGTGCCAGCAGTCGTCACGACCAAGAGACCCAGTACTTC. This translates into CASSRHDQETQYF.

The gene calls are TRBV27 and TRBJ2-1, with 12 nucleotides matching TRBD2. After removal of 10 bases from V and 4 bases from J, the junction contained 2 bases not matched to a gene. The CDR3 totals 13 residues. Germline CDR1 is MNHEY and CDR2 is SMNVEV (reference sequence). CDR3 amino acids: CATGLAGYNEQFF. The CDR3 DNA reads as TGTGCCACCGGACTAGCGGGGTACAATGAGCAGTTCTTC.

This clonotype was found a few times. The CDR3 ends on some other residue instead of the conserved phenylalanine or tryptophan, so this is likely a read error. The V gene is TRBV7-2, the J gene TRBJ2-1; the match to TRBD2 covers 8 bases. V lost 5 bases to trimming and J lost 6 bases; unmatched junction nucleotides: 6. The CDR3 length is 14 residues. CDR1 and CDR2 (germline): SGHTA, FQGNSA. The CDR3, as DNA: TGTGCCAGCAGCCCCGCTAGCGGGTCCAATGAGCAGTTCCTC. It codes for CASSPASGSNEQFL.

The CDR3 region is CASSKNAPRTEYGEQFF. Written as DNA, the CDR3 is TGTGCCAGCAGCAAAAATGCGCCGAGGACAGAGTACGGTGAGCAGTTCTTC. V usage is TRBV21-1 and J usage is TRBJ2-1; the table's D call, TRBD1, has no DNA check behind it. TRBV21-1 is a known pseudogene. The CDR3 is made up of 17 amino acids.

The chain employs TRBV4-1 and TRBJ1-1, with TRBD1 identical over 7 bases. V shed 2 bases and J 4 bases; nucleotides not matched to a gene: 10. The CDR3 runs 16 residues. Germline V gene lookup returns CDR1 MGHRA and CDR2 YSYEKL. The CDR3 reads CASSQTGVYRGTEAFF. The CDR3 DNA sequence: TGCGCCAGCAGCCAAACAGGGGTCTATCGAGGCACTGAAGCTTTCTTT.

This clonotype was seen only a few times. J is TRBJ2-7 and V is TRBV20-1, with D perhaps TRBD1 (5 bases). The CDR3 contains 13 residues. Trimming cost V 6 bases and J 0 bases, with 12 bases left between them. Germline values: CDR1 DFQATT, CDR2 SNEGSKA (reference sequence). The DNA for the CDR3 is TGCAGTGCCAGGGCGCAGGCCTCCTACGAGCAGTACTTC. This encodes CSARAQASYEQYF.

This clonotype is medium-sized in the sample. The chain links TRBV7-9 to TRBJ2-2; D remains ambiguous. The germline V and J ends were trimmed by 7 bases and 2 bases, with 11 bases remaining between them. The CDR3 length is 14 residues. Germline values: CDR1 SEHNR, CDR2 FQNEAQ (reference sequence). The CDR3: CASTTNPNTGELFF. DNA of the CDR3: TGTGCCAGCACAACTAATCCTAACACCGGGGAGCTGTTTTTT. Drawing the rest from reference TRBV7-9 and TRBJ2-2, the complete variable domain is DTGVSQNPRHKITKRGQNVTFRCDPISEHNRLYWYRQTLGQGPEFLTYFQNEAQLEKSRLLSDRFSAERPKGSFSTLEIQRTEQGDSAMYLCASTTNPNTGELFFGEGSRLTVL.

This chain connects TRBV29-1 to TRBJ2-7; D is perhaps TRBD1 or TRBD2 (5 bases each). The V gene lost 3 bases and the J gene lost 3 bases, with 9 bases spanning the gap. CDR3 length equals 12 residues. The germline V gene has CDR1 SQVTM and CDR2 ANQGSEA. In DNA, the CDR3 is TGCAGCGTTGAGGGGACGGGCTACGAGCAGTACTTC. It specifies CSVEGTGYEQYF.

The chain recombines TRBV2 with TRBJ2-1; TRBD2 agrees at 9 bases. Unmatched junction bases numbered 12, after V lost 4 bases and J lost 5 bases. CDR1 is SNHLY and CDR2 is FYNNEI in the germline V gene. The CDR3 spans 17 residues. CDR3 in amino acids: CASSVGWREGRNNEQFF. CDR3 nucleotide sequence: TGTGCCAGCAGTGTGGGTTGGCGGGAGGGCCGCAACAATGAGCAGTTCTTC.

V usage is TRBV19 and J usage is TRBJ1-1; no reliable D call. CDR3 size: 10 residues. Germline V CDR1 and CDR2: LNHDA, SQIVND (reference sequence). The V and J ends lost 5 bases and 9 bases respectively, with 7 bases between them. The CDR3 loop reads CASSGRKAFF. CDR3 DNA: TGTGCCAGTAGTGGTAGGAAAGCTTTCTTT. Looking up the rest from reference TRBV19 and TRBJ1-1 gives the full variable domain: DGGITQSPKYLFRKEGQNVTLSCEQNLNHDAMYWYRQDPGQGLRLIYYSQIVNDFQKGDIAEGYSVSREKKESFPLTVTSAQKNPTAFYLCASSGRKAFFGQGTRLTVV.

The chain couples TRBV7-2 to TRBJ2-2, with D unclear. The germline CDR1 and CDR2 sequences are SGHTA and FQGNSA. CDR3 length equals 17 residues. V lost 1 base and J 5 bases, leaving 17 bases between the germline ends. The CDR3 loop reads CASSLEVRLLGTGELFF. The CDR3 nucleotides are TGTGCCAGCAGCTTAGAGGTTCGTCTGCTGGGGACCGGGGAGCTGTTTTTT.

Only a few counts were recorded for this clonotype. V gene TRBV4-1 combines with J gene TRBJ2-7; TRBD1 matches at 9 bases. Trimming took 0 bases from V and 5 from J; bases not matched to a gene: 5. The CDR3 totals 15 residues. The germline CDR1 and CDR2 sequences are MGHRA and YSYEKL. CDR3 in DNA: TGCGCCAGCAGCCAAGAGGGGACAGGGCCTGACGAGCAGTACTTC. Translation gives CASSQEGTGPDEQYF.

This clonotype is medium-sized within its sample. The J gene is TRBJ2-6, the V gene TRBV4-2; perhaps TRBD2 as D (5 bases). The CDR3 consists of 21 residues. Trimming pared 0 bases from V and 0 bases from J, leaving 21 bases between. Germline-derived CDR1 and CDR2 are LGHNA and YNFKEQ. The CDR3 here is CASSQDIMAGLGSSGANVLTF. Written as DNA, the CDR3 is TGTGCCAGCAGCCAAGATATAATGGCAGGCCTGGGGAGCTCTGGGGCCAACGTCCTGACTTTC.

This clonotype occurred a few times. In DNA form, the CDR3 reads TGTGCCAGCAGTTTTGAGGGGGCGGGCACCGGGGAGCTGTTTTTT. Amino acids: CASSFEGAGTGELFF. This chain uses TRBV28 with TRBJ2-2; 7 positions agree with TRBD1. CDR1 is MDHEN and CDR2 is SYDVKM in the germline V gene. The CDR3 runs 15 residues. V lost 3 bases and J lost 4; bases outside the gene matches: 5.

This clonotype has a handful of counts. V gene TRBV7-9 combines with J gene TRBJ2-2, with 8 bases matching TRBD1. The CDR3 totals 17 residues. Trimming removed 4 bases from V and 5 bases from J; junction bases left unmatched: 12. Germline V gene sequence: CDR1 SEHNR, CDR2 FQNEAQ (reference sequence). CDR3 residues: CASSYLDRAWGTGELFF. CDR3 DNA sequence: TGTGCCAGCAGCTACCTGGACAGGGCCTGGGGGACCGGGGAGCTGTTTTTT.